This is a list of T cell receptor beta chains from one sample in a study of identical twins. One entry per CDR3 protein, called by TCRdb with MiXCR from the 5' RACE reads. Here the sample spans about 700,000 distinct CDR3 sequences, around 8.6% being singletons. The same sample was also studied in work on yellow fever vaccine responses in identical twins.

Sample: PBMCs. The receptors here all came from a woman under 30 in good health. Both conserved end residues are part of each CDR3. D genes are given only for firm matches. Clone size, where shown, is once, few, many, or a class for clones that have expanded.

TRBV3-1,few,TRBD2,TRBJ2-2,CASSQDTSGRIGELFF,TGTGCCAGCAGCCAAGATACTAGCGGGAGGATCGGGGAGCTGTTTTTT
TRBV27,few,-,TRBJ2-7,CASSLRSEGIGGPYEQYF,TGTGCCAGCAGTCTTAGGAGTGAGGGGATAGGAGGCCCCTACGAGCAGTACTTC
TRBV6-2/TRBV6-3,-,TRBD1,TRBJ2-5,CASSNRGRMYQENQYF,TGTGCCAGCAGCAACAGGGGGCGAATGTACCAAGAGAACCAGTACTTC
TRBV20-1,few,TRBD1,TRBJ2-7,CSARATGTGRYEQYF,TGCAGTGCTAGAGCCACCGGGACAGGGCGCTACGAGCAGTACTTC
TRBV20-1,-,TRBD2,TRBJ2-3,CSARRSGRSSTDTQYF,TGCAGTGCTAGAAGAAGCGGGAGGTCGAGCACAGATACGCAGTATTTT
TRBV4-1,-,-,TRBJ2-7,CASSVPSGQVGEQYF,TGCGCCAGCAGCGTCCCCAGCGGTCAGGTCGGCGAGCAGTACTTC
TRBV29-1,-,-,TRBJ2-3,CSVSGTKSTDTQYF,TGCAGCGTTTCCGGGACCAAGAGCACAGATACGCAGTATTTT
TRBV15,-,-,TRBJ2-7,CATSRARDSYEQYF,TGTGCCACCAGCAGAGCCCGGGACTCCTACGAGCAGTACTTC
TRBV7-2,few,TRBD2,TRBJ2-3,CASSPSGRGGPDTQYF,TGTGCCAGCAGCCCCAGCGGGCGGGGGGGCCCAGATACGCAGTATTTT
TRBV4-2,few,TRBD2,TRBJ2-3,CASSQGRTTSGRYTDTQYF,TGTGCCAGCAGCCAAGGAAGAACGACTAGCGGGAGGTACACAGATACGCAGTATTTT
TRBV7-2,many,TRBD2,TRBJ2-7,CASSLSGGSVREQYF,TGTGCCAGCAGCTTATCTGGCGGGAGCGTTCGCGAGCAGTACTTC
TRBV6-1,few,TRBD1,TRBJ1-6,CASSETRDRLNSPLHF,TGTGCCAGCAGTGAGACTCGGGACAGACTGAATTCACCCCTCCACTTT
TRBV6-5,many,TRBD1,TRBJ2-7,CASSYGTGREGQYF,TGTGCCAGCAGTTACGGGACAGGGAGGGAAGGGCAGTACTTC
TRBV27,few,-,TRBJ2-2,CASSPIESTGELFF,TGTGCCAGCAGTCCGATTGAGAGCACCGGGGAGCTGTTTTTT
TRBV5-1,many,TRBD2,TRBJ2-3,CASSLPSGNTDTQYF,TGCGCCAGCAGCTTACCTAGCGGGAACACAGATACGCAGTATTTT
TRBV24-1,few,-,TRBJ2-2,CATSAENTGELFF,TGTGCCACCAGTGCCGAGAACACCGGGGAGCTGTTTTTT
TRBV29-1,many,-,TRBJ1-2,CSVPLAGTNYGYTF,TGCAGCGTTCCCCTAGCGGGGACTAACTATGGCTACACCTTC
TRBV9,-,TRBD1,TRBJ2-1,CASSGPGQDGYEQFF,TGTGCCAGCAGCGGACCGGGACAGGATGGGTATGAGCAGTTCTTC
TRBV2,-,TRBD1,TRBJ2-2,CASSEATGTGELFF,TGTGCCAGCAGTGAAGCGACAGGGACCGGGGAGCTGTTTTTT
TRBV30,-,TRBD1,TRBJ1-1,CAWRVGQGTTEAFF,TGTGCCTGGAGGGTCGGACAGGGGACCACTGAAGCTTTCTTT
TRBV7-3,few,-,TRBJ2-4,CASRVATRDRVQYF,TGTGCCAGCAGGGTGGCAACACGAGACAGAGTACAGTACTTC
TRBV28,many,-,TRBJ2-1,CAGSGGEGYNEQFF,TGTGCCGGGTCAGGGGGGGAGGGCTACAATGAGCAGTTCTTC
TRBV12-3/TRBV12-4,-,TRBD1,TRBJ1-2,CASSFDRGYYGYTF,TGTGCCAGCAGTTTTGACAGGGGCTACTATGGCTACACCTTC
TRBV12-3/TRBV12-4,many,TRBD1,TRBJ2-7,CASRRGQEGEQYF,TGTGCCAGCAGACGGGGACAGGAAGGCGAGCAGTACTTC
TRBV10-3,many,-,TRBJ2-1,CAISESGDGEQFF,TGTGCCATCAGTGAGTCCGGGGACGGTGAGCAGTTCTTC
TRBV7-9,many,-,TRBJ2-3,CASSPTGLETTDTQYF,TGTGCCAGCAGCCCCACAGGGTTAGAGACCACAGATACGCAGTATTTT
TRBV6-5,many,TRBD1,TRBJ2-7,CASSYQGQGTYEQYF,TGTGCCAGCAGTTACCAAGGACAGGGTACCTACGAGCAGTACTTC
TRBV6-6,few,-,TRBJ2-1,CATGAGSYNEQFF,TGTGCCACGGGGGCGGGCTCCTACAATGAGCAGTTCTTC
TRBV9,-,TRBD2,TRBJ2-1,CASSVQDGVAGSNEQFF,TGTGCCAGCAGCGTACAAGATGGGGTAGCGGGAAGCAATGAGCAGTTCTTC
TRBV12-3/TRBV12-4,-,-,TRBJ2-2,CASSFRVSGFTGELFF,TGTGCCAGCAGTTTTCGGGTTTCAGGGTTCACCGGGGAGCTGTTTTTT
TRBV29-1,few,-,TRBJ2-7,CSVAPSSGTSLYEQYF,TGCAGCGTTGCTCCGTCCAGCGGGACATCCCTATACGAGCAGTACTTC
TRBV2,many,-,TRBJ2-5,CASSQGWETQYF,TGTGCCAGCAGTCAGGGTTGGGAGACCCAGTACTTC
TRBV20-1,few,TRBD1,TRBJ2-7,CSANDRGRGYEQYF,TGCAGTGCGAATGACAGGGGGCGCGGATACGAGCAGTACTTC
TRBV12-3/TRBV12-4,many,-,TRBJ2-2,CASRLQGAGELFF,TGTGCCAGCAGGCTACAGGGCGCCGGGGAGCTGTTTTTT
TRBV15,-,TRBD2,TRBJ2-1,CATSREGSGGSYNEQFF,TGTGCCACCAGCAGAGAAGGTAGCGGGGGGTCCTACAATGAGCAGTTCTTC
TRBV21-1,few,-,TRBJ2-7,CASSNVLARTDVREQYF,TGTGCCAGCAGCAACGTCCTGGCTCGGACAGACGTGAGGGAGCAGTACTTC